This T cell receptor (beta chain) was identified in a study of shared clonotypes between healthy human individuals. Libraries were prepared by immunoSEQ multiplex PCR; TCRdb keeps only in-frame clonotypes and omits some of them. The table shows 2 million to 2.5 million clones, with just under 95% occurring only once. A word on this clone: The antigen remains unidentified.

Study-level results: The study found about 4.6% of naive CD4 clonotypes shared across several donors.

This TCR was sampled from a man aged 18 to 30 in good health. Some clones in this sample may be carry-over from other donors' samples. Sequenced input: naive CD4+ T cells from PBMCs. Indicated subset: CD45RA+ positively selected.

The CDR3 here is CASSAAGTSRSNEQFF. The CDR3 DNA reads as TGTGCCAGCAGCGCGGCCGGGACTAGCAGAAGCAATGAGCAGTTCTTC. V is TRBV9 and J is TRBJ2-1; 9 bases align to TRBD2. This CDR3 is 16 amino acids long. V shed 3 bases, J shed 6 bases, and the junction held 10 bases outside the gene matches. Germline lookup yields CDR1 SGDLS and CDR2 YYNGEE.